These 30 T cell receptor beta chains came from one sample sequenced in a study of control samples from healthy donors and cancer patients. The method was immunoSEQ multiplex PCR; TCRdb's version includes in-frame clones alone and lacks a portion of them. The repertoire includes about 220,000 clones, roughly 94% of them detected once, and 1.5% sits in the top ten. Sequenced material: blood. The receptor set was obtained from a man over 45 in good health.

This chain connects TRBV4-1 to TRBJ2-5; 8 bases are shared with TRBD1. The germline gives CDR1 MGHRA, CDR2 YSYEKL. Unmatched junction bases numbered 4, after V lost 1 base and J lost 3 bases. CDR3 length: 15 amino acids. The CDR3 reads CASSQGPGGEETQYF. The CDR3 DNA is TGCGCCAGCAGCCAAGGGCCAGGGGGCGAAGAGACCCAGTACTTC.

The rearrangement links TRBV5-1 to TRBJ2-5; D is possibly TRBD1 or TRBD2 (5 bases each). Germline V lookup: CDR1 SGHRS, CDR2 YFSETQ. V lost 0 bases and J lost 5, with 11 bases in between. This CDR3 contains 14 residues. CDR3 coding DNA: TGCGCCAGCAGCTTGGGTGGGGGAATGGAGACCCAGTACTTC. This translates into CASSLGGGMETQYF.

The CDR3 DNA reads TGTGCCAGCAGCGTGGGGACAGAGAACACTGAAGCTTTCTTT. Protein product: CASSVGTENTEAFF. The chain combines TRBV7-9 with TRBJ1-1; TRBD1 matches at 7 bases. The germline V gene has CDR1 SEHNR and CDR2 FQNEAQ (reference sequence). The CDR3 totals 14 residues. Germline trimming cut 5 bases from V and 1 base from J; bases unmatched to any gene: 4.

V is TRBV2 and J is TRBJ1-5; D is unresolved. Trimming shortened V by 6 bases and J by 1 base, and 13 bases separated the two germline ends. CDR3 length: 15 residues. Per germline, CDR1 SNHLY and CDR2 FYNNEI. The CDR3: CASRGQPTSNQPQHF. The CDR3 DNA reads TGTGCCAGCAGGGGCCAGCCGACCAGCAATCAGCCCCAGCATTTT.

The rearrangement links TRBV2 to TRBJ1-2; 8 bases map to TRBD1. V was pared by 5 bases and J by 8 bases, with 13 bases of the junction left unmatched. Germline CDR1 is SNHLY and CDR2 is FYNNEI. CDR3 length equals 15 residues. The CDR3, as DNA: TGTGCCAGCAGTCCCGGACAGGGAGGCTGGGGAGGCTACACCTTC. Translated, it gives CASSPGQGGWGGYTF.

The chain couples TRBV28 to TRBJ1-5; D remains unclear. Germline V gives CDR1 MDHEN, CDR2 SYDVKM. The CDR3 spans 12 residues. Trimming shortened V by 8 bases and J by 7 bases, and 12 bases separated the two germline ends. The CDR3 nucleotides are TGTGCCAGCCGGGAAGTCGAACAGCCCCAGCATTTT. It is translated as CASREVEQPQHF.

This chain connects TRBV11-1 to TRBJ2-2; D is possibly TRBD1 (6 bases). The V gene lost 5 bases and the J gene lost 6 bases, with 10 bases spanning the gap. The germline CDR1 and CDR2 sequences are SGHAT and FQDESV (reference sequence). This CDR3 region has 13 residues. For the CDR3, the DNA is TGTGCCAGCAGCCTGGACAGAGCCGGGGAGCTGTTTTTT. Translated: CASSLDRAGELFF. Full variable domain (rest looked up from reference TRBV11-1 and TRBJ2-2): EAEVAQSPRYKITEKSQAVAFWCDPISGHATLYWYRQILGQGPELLVQFQDESVVDDSQLPKDRFSAERLKGVDSTLKIQPAELGDSAMYLCASSLDRAGELFFGEGSRLTVL.

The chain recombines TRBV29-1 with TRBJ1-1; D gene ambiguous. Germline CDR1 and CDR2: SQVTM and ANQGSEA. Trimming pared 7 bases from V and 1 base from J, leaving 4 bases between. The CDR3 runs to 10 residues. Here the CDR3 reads CSAQNTEAFF. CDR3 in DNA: TGCAGCGCCCAGAACACTGAAGCTTTCTTT.

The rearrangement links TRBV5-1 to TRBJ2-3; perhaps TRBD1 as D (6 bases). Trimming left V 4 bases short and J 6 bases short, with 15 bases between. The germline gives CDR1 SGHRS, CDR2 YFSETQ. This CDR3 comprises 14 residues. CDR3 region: CASSRDIKGDTQYF. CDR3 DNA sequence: TGCGCCAGCAGCAGGGACATTAAGGGGGATACGCAGTATTTT.

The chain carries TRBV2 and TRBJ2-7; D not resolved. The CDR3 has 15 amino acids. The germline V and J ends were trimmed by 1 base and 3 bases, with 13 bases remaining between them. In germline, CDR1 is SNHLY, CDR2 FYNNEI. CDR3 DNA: TGTGCCAGCAGTGAAGGTTTAGGGCAGAGCTACGAGCAGTACGTC. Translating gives CASSEGLGQSYEQYV.

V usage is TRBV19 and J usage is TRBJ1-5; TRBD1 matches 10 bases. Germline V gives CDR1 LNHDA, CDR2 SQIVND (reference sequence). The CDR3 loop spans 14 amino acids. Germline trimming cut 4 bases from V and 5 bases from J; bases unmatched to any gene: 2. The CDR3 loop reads CASSTDRGDQPQHF. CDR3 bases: TGTGCCAGTAGTACGGACAGGGGGGATCAGCCCCAGCATTTT.

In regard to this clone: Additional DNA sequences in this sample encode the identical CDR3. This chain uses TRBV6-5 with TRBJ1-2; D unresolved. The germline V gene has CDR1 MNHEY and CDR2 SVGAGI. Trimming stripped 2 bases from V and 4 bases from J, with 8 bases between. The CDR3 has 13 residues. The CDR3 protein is CASSYGVSYGYTF. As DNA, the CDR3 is TGTGCCAGCAGTTACGGGGTTAGCTATGGCTACACCTTC.

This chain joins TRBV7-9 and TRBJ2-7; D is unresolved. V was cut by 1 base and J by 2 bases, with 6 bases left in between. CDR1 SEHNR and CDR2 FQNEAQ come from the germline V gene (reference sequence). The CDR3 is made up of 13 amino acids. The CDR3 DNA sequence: TGTGCCAGCAGCTTAGAAGAAGCCTACGAGCAGTACGTC. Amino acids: CASSLEEAYEQYV.

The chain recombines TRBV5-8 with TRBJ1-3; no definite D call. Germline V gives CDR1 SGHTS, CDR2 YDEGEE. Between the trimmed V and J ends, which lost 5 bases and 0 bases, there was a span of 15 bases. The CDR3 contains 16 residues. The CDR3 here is CASRPRVANSGNTIYF. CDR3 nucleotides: TGTGCCAGCAGGCCGAGGGTCGCAAACTCTGGAAACACCATATATTTT.

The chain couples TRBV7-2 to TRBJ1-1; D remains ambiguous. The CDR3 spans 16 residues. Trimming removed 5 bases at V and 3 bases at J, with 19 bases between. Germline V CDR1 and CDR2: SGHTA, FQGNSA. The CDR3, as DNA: TGTGCCAGCAGCCCTCATTCCGGGCCACCGTACACTGAAGCTTTCTTT. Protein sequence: CASSPHSGPPYTEAFF.

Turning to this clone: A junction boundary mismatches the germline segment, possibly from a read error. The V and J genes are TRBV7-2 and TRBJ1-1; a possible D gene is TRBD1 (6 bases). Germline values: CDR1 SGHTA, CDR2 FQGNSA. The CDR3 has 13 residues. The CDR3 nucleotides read TGTGCCAGCAGCTTCCGAGACAGGCCCCCAGCAGACTTT. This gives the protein CASSFRDRPPADF.

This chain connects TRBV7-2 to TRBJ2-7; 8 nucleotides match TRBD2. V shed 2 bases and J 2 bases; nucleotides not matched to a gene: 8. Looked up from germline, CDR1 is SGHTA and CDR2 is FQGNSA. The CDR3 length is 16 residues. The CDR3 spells CASSLSAGGTPYEQYF. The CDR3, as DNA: TGTGCCAGCAGCTTATCGGCGGGGGGCACACCCTACGAGCAGTACTTC. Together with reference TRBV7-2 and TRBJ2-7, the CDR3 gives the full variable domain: GAGVSQSPSNKVTEKGKDVELRCDPISGHTALYWYRQSLGQGLEFLIYFQGNSAPDKSGLPSDRFSAERTGGSVSTLTIQRTQQEDSAVYLCASSLSAGGTPYEQYFGPGTRLTVT.

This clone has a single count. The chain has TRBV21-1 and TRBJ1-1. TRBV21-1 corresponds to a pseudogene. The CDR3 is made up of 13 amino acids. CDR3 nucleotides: TGTGCCAGACGCGCTCGGAGGGGAACTGAAGCTTTCTTT. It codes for CARRARRGTEAFF.

This chain's CDR3 is CASSFGTGFTDTQYF. CDR3 sequence (DNA): TGCGCCAGCAGCTTCGGGACAGGGTTCACAGATACGCAGTATTTT. The chain uses TRBV5-1 and TRBJ2-3, with TRBD1 identical over 9 bases. Germline-derived CDR1 and CDR2 are SGHRS and YFSETQ. CDR3 length: 15 residues. The V segment lost 2 bases and the J segment 2 bases; nucleotides outside the gene matches: 3.

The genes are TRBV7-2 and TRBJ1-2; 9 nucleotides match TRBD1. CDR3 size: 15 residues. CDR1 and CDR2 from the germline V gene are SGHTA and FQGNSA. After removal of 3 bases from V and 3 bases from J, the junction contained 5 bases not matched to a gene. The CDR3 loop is CASSFTGGRDYGYTF. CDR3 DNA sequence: TGTGCCAGCAGCTTTACAGGGGGCAGGGACTATGGCTACACCTTC.

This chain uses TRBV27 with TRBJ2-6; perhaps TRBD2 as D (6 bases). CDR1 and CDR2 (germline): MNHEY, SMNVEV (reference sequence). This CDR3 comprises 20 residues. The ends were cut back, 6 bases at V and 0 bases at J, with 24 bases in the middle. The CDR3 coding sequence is TGTGCCAGCAGAAGCCTGAGCACTGATTGGGGGGTCTCTGGGGCCAACGTCCTGACTTTC. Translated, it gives CASRSLSTDWGVSGANVLTF.

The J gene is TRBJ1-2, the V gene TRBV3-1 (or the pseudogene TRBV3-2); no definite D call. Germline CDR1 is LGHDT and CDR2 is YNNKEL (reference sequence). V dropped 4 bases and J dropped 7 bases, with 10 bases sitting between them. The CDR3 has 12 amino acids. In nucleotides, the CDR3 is TGTGCCAGCAGCCCGAATCCTTTTGGCTACACCTTC. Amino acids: CASSPNPFGYTF.

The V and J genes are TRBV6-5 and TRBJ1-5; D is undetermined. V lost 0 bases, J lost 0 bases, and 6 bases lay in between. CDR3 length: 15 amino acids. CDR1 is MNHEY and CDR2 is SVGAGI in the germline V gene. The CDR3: CASSYSLGSNQPQHF. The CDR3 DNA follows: TGTGCCAGCAGTTACTCCCTGGGTAGCAATCAGCCCCAGCATTTT.

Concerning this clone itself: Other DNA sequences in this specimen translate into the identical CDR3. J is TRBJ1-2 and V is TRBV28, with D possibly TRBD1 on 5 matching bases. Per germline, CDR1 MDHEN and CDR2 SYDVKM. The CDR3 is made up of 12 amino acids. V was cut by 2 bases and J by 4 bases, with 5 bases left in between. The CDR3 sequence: CASSLGGYGYTF. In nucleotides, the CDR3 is TGTGCCAGCAGTTTAGGGGGCTATGGCTACACCTTC.

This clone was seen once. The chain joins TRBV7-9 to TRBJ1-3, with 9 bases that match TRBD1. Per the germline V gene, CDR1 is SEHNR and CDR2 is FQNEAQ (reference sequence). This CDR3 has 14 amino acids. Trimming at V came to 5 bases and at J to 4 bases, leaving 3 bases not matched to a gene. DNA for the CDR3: TGTGCCAGCAGCCGGACAGGGGACGGAAACACCATATATTTT. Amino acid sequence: CASSRTGDGNTIYF.

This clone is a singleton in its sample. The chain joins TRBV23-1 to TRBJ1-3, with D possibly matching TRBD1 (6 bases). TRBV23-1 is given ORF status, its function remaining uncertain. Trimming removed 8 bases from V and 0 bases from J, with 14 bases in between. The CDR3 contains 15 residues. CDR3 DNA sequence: TGCGCCAGCTCGACGCGAGGGGGCTCTGGAAACACCATATATTTT. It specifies CASSTRGGSGNTIYF.

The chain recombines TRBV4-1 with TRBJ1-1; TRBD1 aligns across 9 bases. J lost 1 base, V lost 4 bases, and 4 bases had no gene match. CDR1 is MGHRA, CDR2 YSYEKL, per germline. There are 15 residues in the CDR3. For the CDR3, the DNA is TGCGCCAGCAGCCGTCCGGGACAGGGGAACACTGAAGCTTTCTTT. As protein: CASSRPGQGNTEAFF.

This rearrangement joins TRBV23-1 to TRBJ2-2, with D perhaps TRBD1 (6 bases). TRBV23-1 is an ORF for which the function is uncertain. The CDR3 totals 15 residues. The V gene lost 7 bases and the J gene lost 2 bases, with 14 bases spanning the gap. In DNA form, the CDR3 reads TGCGCCAGCACCTTCCAGGACAGTAACACCGGGGAGCTGTTTTTT. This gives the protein CASTFQDSNTGELFF.

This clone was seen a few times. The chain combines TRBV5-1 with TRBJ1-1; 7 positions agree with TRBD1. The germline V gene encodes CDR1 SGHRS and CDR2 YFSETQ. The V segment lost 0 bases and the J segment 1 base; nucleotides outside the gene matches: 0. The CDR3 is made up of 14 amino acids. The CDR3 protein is CASSLGDRNTEAFF. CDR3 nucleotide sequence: TGCGCCAGCAGCTTGGGGGACAGGAACACTGAAGCTTTCTTT. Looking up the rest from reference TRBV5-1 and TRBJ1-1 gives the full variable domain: KAGVTQTPRYLIKTRGQQVTLSCSPISGHRSVSWYQQTPGQGLQFLFEYFSETQRNKGNFPGRFSGRQFSNSRSEMNVSTLELGDSALYLCASSLGDRNTEAFFGQGTRLTVV.

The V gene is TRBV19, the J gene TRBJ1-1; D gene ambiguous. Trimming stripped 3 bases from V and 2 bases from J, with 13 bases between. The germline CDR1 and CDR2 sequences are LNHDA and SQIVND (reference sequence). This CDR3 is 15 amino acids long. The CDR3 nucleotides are TGTGCCAGTAGTATCCCAGGTGCGATTAACACTGAAGCTTTCTTT. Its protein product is CASSIPGAINTEAFF.